These 12 T cell receptor beta chains were sequenced from one sample in a study of OX40 agonist ivuxolimab in advanced cancers. Clones were sequenced by immunoSEQ multiplex PCR, and TCRdb holds only the in-frame ones, with some missing. The table includes over 50,000 clones, 84% detected once. Sequencing was performed on CD4+ or CD8+ T cells sorted from blood, taken in a trial of the OX40 agonist ivuxolimab. These receptors all come from an adult with an advanced solid tumor such as melanoma, head and neck, liver or kidney cancer.

The genes are TRBV2 and TRBJ2-7; D is possibly TRBD1 or TRBD2 (10 bases each). V was clipped by 3 bases and J by 4 bases, with 34 bases between them. The CDR3 is 21 amino acids. Germline CDR1 reads SNHLY; CDR2 reads FYNNEI. DNA of the CDR3: TGTGCCAGCAGTGAGAGGACAGGGGGAGGACTAGCGGCTCCCGTAAGGTACGAGCAGTACTTC. It encodes CASSERTGGGLAAPVRYEQYF.

The chain employs TRBV9 and TRBJ2-1, with a weak D call TRBD2 (6 bases). Per germline, CDR1 SGDLS and CDR2 YYNGEE. Trimming pared 3 bases from V and 10 bases from J, leaving 11 bases between. The CDR3 consists of 12 residues. CDR3 loop: CASSEPTSEQFF. CDR3 nucleotide sequence: TGTGCCAGCAGCGAGCCCACTAGCGAGCAGTTCTTC. Drawing the rest from reference TRBV9 and TRBJ2-1, the complete variable domain is DSGVTQTPKHLITATGQRVTLRCSPRSGDLSVYWYQQSLDQGLQFLIQYYNGEERAKGNILERFSAQQFPDLHSELNLSSLELGDSALYFCASSEPTSEQFFGPGTRLTVL.

The chain links TRBV5-6 to TRBJ2-1; 9 bases are a match to TRBD2. Germline V CDR1 and CDR2: SGHDT, YYEEEE. With V trimmed by 2 bases and J by 6 bases, 12 bases remained unmatched. CDR3 length equals 17 residues. This chain's CDR3 is CASSLESGLAGSNEQFF. The CDR3 region has the DNA TGTGCCAGCAGCTTAGAGTCCGGTCTAGCGGGAAGCAATGAGCAGTTCTTC.

The chain combines TRBV29-1 with TRBJ2-1; 7 bases align to TRBD2. Germline V gives CDR1 SQVTM, CDR2 ANQGSEA. The CDR3 loop spans 17 amino acids. Unmatched junction bases numbered 11, after V lost 1 base and J lost 2 bases. The CDR3 bases are TGCAGCGTTGAAGTCGGGTTAAGCGGGACGACCTACAATGAGCAGTTCTTC. This translates into CSVEVGLSGTTYNEQFF.

The chain employs TRBV10-2 and TRBJ2-5; no clear D gene. Trimming cost V 2 bases and J 4 bases, with 8 bases left between them. The CDR3 is made up of 13 amino acids. CDR1 is WSHSY, CDR2 SAAADI, per germline. In nucleotides, the CDR3 is TGCGCCAGCAGTGAGGACCGAGGAGAGACCCAGTACTTC. As protein: CASSEDRGETQYF.

J is TRBJ2-1 and V is TRBV4-2, with 9 bases aligning to TRBD1. The germline V gene has CDR1 LGHNA and CDR2 YNFKEQ. The CDR3 consists of 15 residues. Germline trimming cut 1 base from V and 5 bases from J; bases unmatched to any gene: 3. The CDR3 DNA reads TGTGCCAGCAGCCAAGTTCGACAGGGGGACAATGAGCAGTTCTTC. This gives the protein CASSQVRQGDNEQFF.

The chain couples TRBV25-1 to TRBJ1-5; D gene ambiguous. Germline V lookup: CDR1 MGHDK, CDR2 SYGVNS. V shed 6 bases and J shed 5 bases, with 11 bases lying between them. The CDR3 is 13 residues long. The chain's CDR3 is CASRQSSHQPQHF. In nucleotides, the CDR3 is TGTGCCAGCAGACAGTCCAGTCATCAGCCCCAGCATTTT.

The chain recombines TRBV28 with TRBJ2-3, with 11 bases lining up with TRBD1. The CDR3 is 15 amino acids. V was pared by 5 bases and J by 4 bases, with 5 bases of the junction left unmatched. Germline CDR1 MDHEN, CDR2 SYDVKM. CDR3 coding DNA: TGTGCCAGCAGTACGCGGACAGGGGGCGCAGATACGCAGTATTTT. This encodes CASSTRTGGADTQYF.

This chain joins TRBV14 and TRBJ2-7; D remains unclear. The length of the CDR3 is 13 residues. Trimming took off 4 bases at V and 3 bases at J, with 10 bases between the two ends. The germline CDR1 and CDR2 sequences are SGHDN and FVKESK. The CDR3 here is CASSPDVNYEQYF. The DNA for the CDR3 is TGTGCCAGCAGCCCAGACGTTAACTACGAGCAGTACTTC.

This chain links TRBV14 with TRBJ2-1; the match to TRBD1 covers 7 bases. Germline CDR1 SGHDN, CDR2 FVKESK. V lost 1 base, J lost 11 bases, and 5 bases stayed unmatched. The CDR3 is 13 amino acids. Here the CDR3 DNA reads TGTGCCAGCAGCCAAGTCCTGGGACAGCAGCAGTTCTTC. Its protein is CASSQVLGQQQFF.

The rearrangement uses TRBV19 and TRBJ1-3; maybe TRBD1 (5 bases). The CDR3 extends over 15 amino acids. V shed 7 bases and J shed 2 bases, with 15 bases lying between them. Germline CDR1 and CDR2: LNHDA and SQIVND (reference sequence). For the CDR3, the DNA is TGTGCCAGTAAGCCGGGGGTTGGAACTGGAAACACCATATATTTT. It specifies CASKPGVGTGNTIYF.

V gene TRBV4-2 combines with J gene TRBJ1-4; D is perhaps TRBD1 (5 bases). There are 13 residues in the CDR3. The germline V and J ends were trimmed by 4 bases and 5 bases, with 8 bases remaining between them. The germline V gene encodes CDR1 LGHNA and CDR2 YNFKEQ. The CDR3 here is CASSPQGNEKLFF. CDR3 sequence (DNA): TGTGCCAGCAGCCCCCAGGGAAATGAAAAACTGTTTTTT.